Each of the 28 T cell receptor beta chains below was sequenced from the same sample in a study of CD8+CD57+ T cells in acquired aplastic anemia. TCR beta VDJ and CDR3 profiles were obtained from a genomic DNA template. TCRdb itself ran the reads through MiXCR, one entry per CDR3 protein. The data show 150,000 to 180,000 distinct CDR3 sequences, around half seen once. Sequenced patients had shown CD8+CD57+ cell expansion by flow cytometry. Sequenced input: sorted CD4+, CD8+, or CD8+CD57+ T cells (not recorded which) from PBMCs. Receptors originate from a human donor with aplastic anemia.

The V and J genes are TRBV10-1 and TRBJ1-1; no definite D call. Germline values: CDR1 WNHNN, CDR2 SYGVQD (reference sequence). V lost 6 bases to trimming and J lost 3 bases, with 14 bases between them. The CDR3 runs 14 residues. This CDR3 is CASRPNPGDTEAFF. The CDR3 DNA sequence: TGCGCCAGCAGACCTAACCCTGGGGACACTGAAGCTTTCTTT.

The chain recombines TRBV10-2 with TRBJ1-2; D unclear. This CDR3 has 13 residues. V was cut by 2 bases and J by 3 bases, with 7 bases left in between. CDR1 is WSHSY, CDR2 SAAADI, per germline. The CDR3 DNA is TGCGCCAGCAGTGAGAAGGGTGACTATGGCTACACCTTC. It specifies CASSEKGDYGYTF.

The chain links TRBV15 to TRBJ2-7, with TRBD1 identical over 7 bases. Germline V gene lookup returns CDR1 LNHNV and CDR2 YYDKDF (reference sequence). This CDR3 is built from 14 residues. Trimming cost V 5 bases and J 6 bases; bases outside gene matches: 10. The CDR3 sequence: CATSGRQGRAEQYF. CDR3 nucleotides: TGTGCCACCAGCGGGAGACAGGGTCGAGCCGAGCAGTACTTC. The entire variable domain, with the rest obtained from reference TRBV15 and TRBJ2-7, is as follows: DAMVIQNPRYQVTQFGKPVTLSCSQTLNHNVMYWYQQKSSQAPKLLFHYYDKDFNNEADTPDNFQSRRPNTSFCFLDIRSPGLGDTAMYLCATSGRQGRAEQYFGPGTRLTVT.

The CDR3 DNA reads as TGTGCCAGCAGCGAGGGGGCGCGGGGTCAGCCCCAGCATTTT. This gives the protein CASSEGARGQPQHF. This rearrangement joins TRBV7-9 to TRBJ1-5, with TRBD1 matching 7 bases. After removal of 5 bases from V and 6 bases from J, the junction contained 7 bases not matched to a gene. This CDR3 is built from 14 residues. The germline V gene encodes CDR1 SEHNR and CDR2 FQNEAQ (reference sequence). Full variable domain (rest looked up from reference TRBV7-9 and TRBJ1-5): DTGVSQNPRHKITKRGQNVTFRCDPISEHNRLYWYRQTLGQGPEFLTYFQNEAQLEKSRLLSDRFSAERPKGSFSTLEIQRTEQGDSAMYLCASSEGARGQPQHFGDGTRLSIL.

This chain links TRBV11-1 with TRBJ2-3; TRBD2 is a possible D gene (6 bases). In germline, CDR1 is SGHAT, CDR2 FQDESV (reference sequence). The V end was cut by 4 bases, the J end by 1 base, with 12 bases between. The CDR3 length is 15 residues. The CDR3 DNA is TGTGCCAGCAGCTCTCTCGGACTACGCACAGATACGCAGTATTTT. This gives the protein CASSSLGLRTDTQYF.

The CDR3 loop is CASTQRGYGYTF. For the CDR3, the DNA is TGTGCCAGCACCCAGCGGGGGTATGGCTACACCTTC. The chain carries TRBV2 and TRBJ1-2; TRBD1 might be the D (5 bases). CDR1 is SNHLY, CDR2 FYNNEI, per germline. With 7 bases removed from V and 5 bases from J, the gap between germline ends came to 11 bases. CDR3 length: 12 amino acids.

This clonotype has a count of ten or more. The chain couples TRBV7-9 to TRBJ2-7; the D is unclear. V shed 2 bases and J shed 2 bases, with 7 bases lying between them. The length of the CDR3 is 13 residues. Germline lookup yields CDR1 SEHNR and CDR2 FQNEAQ (reference sequence). CDR3 sequence: CASSLRDAYEQYF. CDR3 nucleotide sequence: TGTGCCAGCAGCTTAAGGGATGCCTACGAGCAGTACTTC.

This clonotype was seen many times. The rearrangement links TRBV7-3 to TRBJ2-7; 13 bases align to TRBD2. J was trimmed by 6 bases and V by 4 bases; bases with no gene match: 9. Germline loops: CDR1 SGHTA, CDR2 FQGTGA. The CDR3 is 16 amino acids. The CDR3 DNA sequence: TGTGCCAGCAGCTCAGGACTAGCGGGAGACCGACGCGAGCAGTACTTC. Translation gives CASSSGLAGDRREQYF.

This clonotype was recorded at least ten times. The CDR3 DNA follows: TGTGCCAGCAGCCCAACCGGTGGGCAGGGGAAGCTCTACGAGCAGTACTTC. It translates to CASSPTGGQGKLYEQYF. The rearrangement links TRBV9 to TRBJ2-7, with TRBD1 as a possible D gene (6 bases). CDR3 length: 17 residues. Trimming left V 4 bases short and J 3 bases short, with 23 bases between. CDR1 SGDLS and CDR2 YYNGEE come from the germline V gene.

The chain combines TRBV19 with TRBJ1-1; no definite D call. This CDR3 comprises 11 residues. Germline V gene data show CDR1 as LNHDA and CDR2 as SQIVND (reference sequence). V lost 8 bases, J lost 3 bases, and 7 bases lay in between. The CDR3 spells CASVQYTEAFF. CDR3 sequence (DNA): TGTGCCAGTGTGCAATACACTGAAGCTTTCTTT.

This clonotype turned up a few times. An end of the junction differs from the germline gene, which may be a read error. The chain employs TRBV20-1 and TRBJ2-7; 9 bases are a match to TRBD1. This CDR3 has 14 amino acids. The germline CDR1 and CDR2 sequences are DFQATT and SNEGSKA (reference sequence). CDR3 sequence (DNA): TGCAGTGCTAGGGGGGACAGGGCACGGTACGAGCAGTATTTC. Translation gives CSARGDRARYEQYF.

CDR3: CASSLSGGLDTQYF. As DNA, the CDR3 is TGTGCCAGCAGCCTTAGCGGGGGGTTGGATACGCAGTATTTT. This chain connects TRBV7-8 to TRBJ2-3, with 10 positions matching TRBD2. The V gene's germline CDR1 is SGHVS and CDR2 FQNEAQ. This CDR3 is 14 amino acids long. V trimming: 5 bases; J trimming: 6 bases; junction bases outside the gene matches: 5.

The CDR3 bases are TGTGCCACCAGTGTTGGCAGCTCCTACACAGATACGCAGTATTTT. The encoded protein is CATSVGSSYTDTQYF. The chain couples TRBV24-1 to TRBJ2-3, with D unresolved. The CDR3 has 15 residues. Germline V CDR1 and CDR2: KGHDR, SFDVKD. Trimming shortened V by 5 bases and J by 2 bases, and 13 bases separated the two germline ends.

CDR3 sequence: CASSPGSREQFF. CDR3 nucleotide sequence: TGTGCCAGCAGCCCAGGGAGTCGTGAGCAGTTCTTC. The J gene is TRBJ2-1, the V gene TRBV7-9, with D possibly being TRBD1 or TRBD2 (5 bases each). With 5 bases removed from V and 9 bases from J, the gap between germline ends came to 11 bases. CDR1 is SEHNR, CDR2 FQNEAQ, per germline (reference sequence). This CDR3 comprises 12 residues.

This clonotype was seen a single time. The chain recombines TRBV28 with TRBJ2-3; perhaps D is TRBD1 or TRBD2 (6 bases each). CDR3 length: 15 residues. Trimming removed 8 bases at V and 3 bases at J, with 18 bases between. Per germline, CDR1 MDHEN and CDR2 SYDVKM. CDR3 bases: TGTGCCAGCTGGCTATGGGGGGCTATGACAGATACGCAGTATTTT. Translated: CASWLWGAMTDTQYF.

J is TRBJ2-7 and V is TRBV9; possibly TRBD1 for D (5 bases). Trimming pared 2 bases from V and 2 bases from J, leaving 11 bases between. Looked up from germline, CDR1 is SGDLS and CDR2 is YYNGEE. This CDR3 is 14 amino acids long. The CDR3: CASSVEVGAYEQYF. In DNA form, the CDR3 reads TGTGCCAGCAGCGTCGAAGTAGGGGCCTACGAGCAGTACTTC.

CDR3 sequence reads: CASSLRWNSPLHF. The CDR3 DNA reads TGTGCCAGCAGCTTGAGATGGAATTCACCCCTCCACTTT. The rearrangement uses TRBV7-2 and TRBJ1-6; D not certain. The CDR3 is 13 amino acids. Germline-derived CDR1 and CDR2 are SGHTA and FQGNSA. Between the trimmed V and J ends, which lost 3 bases and 7 bases, there was a span of 7 bases.

The chain recombines TRBV5-1 with TRBJ2-2; D unresolved. The germline V gene has CDR1 SGHRS and CDR2 YFSETQ. The CDR3 totals 13 residues. Trimming removed 3 bases at V and 5 bases at J, with 8 bases between. In DNA form, the CDR3 reads TGCGCCAGCAGCTCCATCAGGACCGGGGAGCTGTTTTTT. Encoded protein: CASSSIRTGELFF. The variable domain in full, completed from reference TRBV5-1 and TRBJ2-2, reads KAGVTQTPRYLIKTRGQQVTLSCSPISGHRSVSWYQQTPGQGLQFLFEYFSETQRNKGNFPGRFSGRQFSNSRSEMNVSTLELGDSALYLCASSSIRTGELFFGEGSRLTVL.

The chain is built from TRBV7-2 and TRBJ2-5, with 10 bases identical to TRBD1. The CDR3 runs 13 residues. The germline CDR1 and CDR2 sequences are SGHTA and FQGNSA. V shed 1 base, J shed 11 bases, and the junction held 4 bases outside the gene matches. CDR3 residues: CASSLEGTGEQYF. The CDR3 bases are TGTGCCAGCAGCTTAGAGGGGACAGGGGAGCAGTACTTC.

The chain is built from TRBV20-1 and TRBJ2-7; TRBD1 aligns across 7 bases. CDR1 and CDR2 from the germline V gene are DFQATT and SNEGSKA (reference sequence). The V gene end was trimmed by 4 bases and the J gene end by 0 bases; junction bases not matched to a gene: 6. The CDR3 contains 14 residues. The CDR3 sequence: CSATRTGFSYEQYF. In nucleotides, the CDR3 is TGCAGTGCTACCCGGACAGGTTTCTCCTACGAGCAGTACTTC.

V gene TRBV20-1 combines with J gene TRBJ2-3; D call uncertain. Trimming shortened V by 7 bases and J by 1 base, and 9 bases separated the two germline ends. The germline V gene has CDR1 DFQATT and CDR2 SNEGSKA (reference sequence). The CDR3 consists of 12 residues. The CDR3 sequence: CSVAEGTDTQYF. The CDR3 DNA reads as TGCAGTGTGGCCGAAGGCACAGATACGCAGTATTTT.

The CDR3 DNA follows: TGTGCCAGCAGACCGACAGGGGGATGGTATGGCTACACCTTC. It encodes CASRPTGGWYGYTF. The chain has TRBV7-9 and TRBJ1-2; the match to TRBD1 covers 9 bases. The CDR3 covers 14 residues. CDR1 SEHNR and CDR2 FQNEAQ come from the germline V gene (reference sequence). Trimming at V came to 6 bases and at J to 5 bases, leaving 7 bases not matched to a gene.

This CDR3 reads CASSEARGNSYEQYF. CDR3 nucleotides: TGTGCCAGCAGTGAAGCGCGCGGGAACTCCTACGAGCAGTACTTC. V and J are TRBV2 and TRBJ2-7; a possible D gene is TRBD2 (6 bases). The CDR3 loop spans 15 amino acids. V gave up 0 bases and J gave up 0 bases, with 9 bases separating them. Germline CDR1 and CDR2: SNHLY and FYNNEI.

The chain links TRBV10-3 to TRBJ1-5; 7 positions match TRBD1. Trimming removed 4 bases from V and 3 bases from J; junction bases left unmatched: 6. The germline V gene encodes CDR1 ENHRY and CDR2 SYGVKD. The CDR3 spans 15 residues. The CDR3 spells CAISGTGLDNQPQHF. In DNA, the CDR3 is TGTGCCATCAGTGGGACAGGACTAGACAATCAGCCCCAGCATTTT.

The chain uses TRBV25-1 and TRBJ2-1, with TRBD2 identical over 7 bases. The CDR3 extends over 13 amino acids. The V segment lost 4 bases and the J segment 6 bases; nucleotides outside the gene matches: 3. CDR1 is MGHDK, CDR2 SYGVNS, per germline. This CDR3 is CASSGEGLNEQFF. For the CDR3, the DNA is TGTGCCAGCAGTGGGGAGGGCCTCAATGAGCAGTTCTTC.

There are many counts of this clonotype. V gene TRBV10-3 combines with J gene TRBJ2-5, with D maybe TRBD1 (6 bases). CDR3 length: 13 amino acids. V was clipped by 4 bases and J by 3 bases, with 9 bases between them. CDR1 is ENHRY and CDR2 is SYGVKD in the germline V gene. CDR3 sequence: CAISGTEEETQYF. The DNA of the CDR3 is TGTGCCATCAGTGGGACAGAAGAAGAGACCCAGTACTTC.

This clonotype was counted ten times or more. The rearrangement links TRBV12-3 or TRBV12-4 to TRBJ2-7; 10 bases map to TRBD1. This CDR3 is 15 amino acids long. Trimming at V came to 6 bases and at J to 4 bases, leaving 9 bases not matched to a gene. The CDR3 spells CASSLGDRGPYEQYF. The DNA of the CDR3 is TGTGCCAGCAGCCTAGGGGACAGGGGCCCGTACGAGCAGTACTTC.

The V call is TRBV9, the J call TRBJ2-5; D is uncertain. Germline V gives CDR1 SGDLS, CDR2 YYNGEE. The ends were cut back, 0 bases at V and 0 bases at J, with 9 bases in the middle. The CDR3 length is 15 residues. The DNA of the CDR3 is TGTGCCAGCAGCGTAGGATCACCGTACCAAGAGACCCAGTACTTC. Its translation is CASSVGSPYQETQYF.